The source of this T cell receptor beta chain is a study of control samples from healthy donors and cancer patients. Here immunoSEQ multiplex PCR was the method, and the copy in TCRdb shows in-frame clones only, minus some. Among under 85,000 clones listed, more than 85% were seen once. The V end lost 9 bases, the J end lost 3 bases, and 12 bases lay between the germline ends. The CDR3 length is 13 residues. The germline V gene encodes CDR1 LNHDA and CDR2 SQIVND (reference sequence). The chain employs TRBV19 and TRBJ2-1; the D gene is possibly TRBD1 (6 bases). The sample comprised PBMCs. This receptor was taken from a woman aged 40-49 years with lung cancer. CDR3 loop: CASSQGSYNEQFF. In nucleotides, the CDR3 is TGTGCCAGCTCGCAGGGGAGCTACAATGAGCAGTTCTTC.